Presented here are 32 T cell receptor beta chains from one specimen sequenced in a study of blood T cells in healthy people across ages. Primed by a sample-barcoded 5' primer and a J-beta primer mix, a second PCR proceeded for 7 to 11 cycles. MiXCR was run by TCRdb on the 5' RACE reads, yielding one entry per CDR3 protein. The repertoire holds about 1.4 million distinct CDR3 sequences, with approximately 60% as singletons. Sequencing was done on a sample of blood. These receptors were collected from a man younger than 35 in good health.

This chain links TRBV4-2 with TRBJ1-2; D is undetermined. Germline assignment: CDR1 LGHNA and CDR2 YNFKEQ. V lost 0 bases and J 5 bases, leaving 13 bases between the germline ends. The length of the CDR3 is 15 residues. CDR3 nucleotide sequence: TGTGCCAGCAGCCAAGAGGCGGCAGATGGGTATGGCTACACCTTC. The encoded protein is CASSQEAADGYGYTF.

The gene calls are TRBV7-8 and TRBJ2-5; TRBD1 matches at 8 bases. The J call is uncertain, as TRBJ2-7 better fits the DNA end. The CDR3 consists of 16 residues. Germline V gene sequence: CDR1 SGHVS, CDR2 FQNEAQ. In DNA, the CDR3 is TGTGCCAGCAGCACCACCGGGCAGGGGGCAACCTACGAGCAGTACTTC. Amino acid sequence: CASSTTGQGATYEQYF.

This clonotype was picked up a small number of times. The chain combines TRBV7-2 with TRBJ2-3; D is unclear. Trimming shortened V by 4 bases and J by 2 bases, and 7 bases separated the two germline ends. Germline lookup yields CDR1 SGHTA and CDR2 FQGNSA. CDR3 length: 13 residues. This chain's CDR3 is CASSYKYTDTQYF. In nucleotides, the CDR3 is TGTGCCAGCAGCTACAAATACACAGATACGCAGTATTTT.

This clonotype is a singleton in its sample. The chain links TRBV2 to TRBJ1-6; D not certain. V lost 8 bases, J lost 5 bases, and 16 bases lay in between. CDR1 SNHLY and CDR2 FYNNEI come from the germline V gene. The CDR3 has 15 amino acids. The CDR3 spells CASYVRAENNSPLHF. CDR3 coding DNA: TGTGCCAGCTACGTTCGAGCAGAAAATAATTCACCCCTCCACTTT.

This chain joins TRBV5-6 and TRBJ2-1, with D maybe TRBD1 (5 bases). The CDR3 covers 13 residues. V was shortened by 5 bases and J by 5 bases, with 11 bases between the two germline ends. Germline CDR1 is SGHDT and CDR2 is YYEEEE. This CDR3 reads CASSSDSNNEQFF. CDR3 nucleotide sequence: TGTGCCAGCAGTTCAGACAGCAACAATGAGCAGTTCTTC.

V is TRBV7-8 and J is TRBJ2-7, with D possibly being TRBD1 or TRBD2 (5 bases each). Matching the DNA end better, TRBJ2-5 makes the J call doubtful. Germline CDR1 and CDR2: SGHVS and FQNEAQ. The CDR3 extends over 14 amino acids. CDR3 protein: CASSLAGDRETQYF. CDR3 coding DNA: TGTGCCAGCAGCTTAGCGGGGGATCGGGAGACCCAGTACTTC.

The V call is TRBV10-3, the J call TRBJ2-1, with D perhaps assigned TRBD1 or TRBD2 (5 bases each). The V and J ends lost 3 bases and 9 bases respectively, with 18 bases between them. CDR3 length: 15 residues. Germline-derived CDR1 and CDR2 are ENHRY and SYGVKD. Here the CDR3 DNA reads TGTGCCATCAGTGATCGGCCTACCGGGACGGGTGAGCAGTTCTTC. Its protein product is CAISDRPTGTGEQFF.

This clonotype was recorded only once. This sequence joins TRBV7-9 and TRBJ1-4; 9 nucleotides agree with TRBD1. The CDR3 runs 18 residues. The germline gives CDR1 SEHNR, CDR2 FQNEAQ (reference sequence). V shed 5 bases, J shed 0 bases, and the junction held 10 bases outside the gene matches. The CDR3 loop reads CASSPPPGQGSTNEKLFF. The CDR3 region has the DNA TGTGCCAGCAGCCCCCCCCCGGGACAGGGCTCAACTAATGAAAAACTGTTTTTT.

This clonotype was detected only once. Written as DNA, the CDR3 is TGTGCCAGCAGCCCCCTAGGGGGAGGTATGGCCTACGAGCAGTACTTC. Amino acids: CASSPLGGGMAYEQYF. J is TRBJ2-7 and V is TRBV3-1; D possibly matches TRBD1 or TRBD2 (6 bases each). Germline CDR1 is LGHDT and CDR2 is YNNKEL (reference sequence). There are 16 residues in the CDR3. Trimming took 4 bases from V and 2 from J, leaving 18 bases between them.

This clonotype was recorded a few times. The V gene is TRBV4-2, the J gene TRBJ2-7, with D tentatively TRBD2 (5 bases). This CDR3 has 15 amino acids. V lost 4 bases to trimming and J lost 4 bases, with 17 bases between them. Germline V gene lookup returns CDR1 LGHNA and CDR2 YNFKEQ. The CDR3 protein is CASSPDSAGLYEQYF. The CDR3 DNA follows: TGTGCCAGCAGCCCGGACTCGGCTGGCCTTTACGAGCAGTACTTC.

The count of this clonotype is one. The CDR3 ends on some other residue instead of the conserved phenylalanine or tryptophan, so this is likely a read error. This rearrangement joins TRBV20-1 to TRBJ2-1; D not resolved. Looked up from germline, CDR1 is DFQATT and CDR2 is SNEGSKA (reference sequence). With 5 bases removed from V and 2 bases from J, the gap between germline ends came to 16 bases. This CDR3 has 15 amino acids. In DNA form, the CDR3 reads TGCAGTGCTCTTACCTTTAGCTCCCCCTACAATGAGCAGTTCGTC. This encodes CSALTFSSPYNEQFV.

The chain uses TRBV13 and TRBJ2-3; 13 positions match TRBD2. Unmatched junction bases numbered 13, after V lost 5 bases and J lost 2 bases. CDR1 is PRHDT and CDR2 is FYEKMQ in the germline V gene (reference sequence). CDR3 size: 19 residues. CDR3 nucleotides: TGTGCCAGCAGCAGCCTACTAGCGGGGGGGCCCCCCACCACAGATACGCAGTATTTT. It translates to CASSSLLAGGPPTTDTQYF.

The chain combines TRBV20-1 with TRBJ1-5; 8 nucleotides match TRBD1. The V and J ends lost 6 bases and 5 bases, in that order; junction bases with no gene match: 6. The germline CDR1 and CDR2 sequences are DFQATT and SNEGSKA (reference sequence). The length of the CDR3 is 13 residues. The CDR3 sequence: CSARTGRDQPQHF. CDR3 sequence (DNA): TGCAGTGCCCGGACAGGGCGGGATCAGCCCCAGCATTTT.

V gene TRBV7-9 combines with J gene TRBJ1-6; D is unresolved. The CDR3 contains 14 residues. CDR1 SEHNR and CDR2 FQNEAQ come from the germline V gene (reference sequence). Trimming stripped 1 base from V and 7 bases from J, with 8 bases between. Here the CDR3 reads CASSLGGWNSPLHF. In DNA, the CDR3 is TGTGCCAGCAGCTTAGGAGGGTGGAATTCACCCCTCCACTTT.

The genes are TRBV11-2 and TRBJ1-2, with D possibly matching TRBD1 (5 bases). Germline CDR1 SGHAT, CDR2 FQNNGV. The CDR3 spans 14 residues. Deletions cut 0 bases from V and 3 bases from J, with 8 bases between. CDR3 DNA sequence: TGTGCCAGCAGCTTAGAAGTAGGGGACTATGGCTACACCTTC. Translated, it gives CASSLEVGDYGYTF.

In this sample, this clonotype turned up a few times. The rearrangement links TRBV25-1 to TRBJ2-7, with TRBD1 matching 7 bases. Germline lookup yields CDR1 MGHDK and CDR2 SYGVNS. The J segment lost 1 base and the V segment lost 7 bases, leaving 4 bases of the junction unmatched. CDR3 size: 13 residues. The chain's CDR3 is CASTTGESYEQYF. DNA of the CDR3: TGTGCCAGCACAACAGGGGAATCCTACGAGCAGTACTTC.

J is TRBJ1-5 and V is TRBV6-6; TRBD1 is a possible D gene (6 bases). The germline gives CDR1 MNHNY, CDR2 SVGAGI (reference sequence). CDR3 length: 14 residues. V was cut by 2 bases and J by 4 bases, with 9 bases left in between. CDR3 in amino acids: CASSYRGQNQPQHF. The CDR3 DNA is TGTGCCAGCAGTTACCGAGGACAGAATCAGCCCCAGCATTTT.

The V and J genes are TRBV5-1 and TRBJ1-1, with TRBD1 as a possible D gene (6 bases). The length of the CDR3 is 12 residues. Trimming removed 4 bases at V and 10 bases at J, with 14 bases between. Germline V gene data show CDR1 as SGHRS and CDR2 as YFSETQ. The CDR3 loop reads CASSKGGGGAFF. As DNA, the CDR3 is TGCGCCAGCAGCAAGGGGGGTGGAGGAGCTTTCTTT.

The J gene is TRBJ2-7, the V gene TRBV7-2; TRBD2 matches 7 bases. With 5 bases clipped from V and 2 bases from J, the junction kept 9 bases outside the gene matches. The germline gives CDR1 SGHTA, CDR2 FQGNSA. This CDR3 comprises 15 residues. The CDR3 sequence: CASSSYLGLPYEQYF. For the CDR3, the DNA is TGTGCCAGCAGCAGTTACTTGGGACTACCCTACGAGCAGTACTTC. The full variable domain, in which reference TRBV7-2 and TRBJ2-7 provide the parts outside the CDR3, is GAGVSQSPSNKVTEKGKDVELRCDPISGHTALYWYRQSLGQGLEFLIYFQGNSAPDKSGLPSDRFSAERTGGSVSTLTIQRTQQEDSAVYLCASSSYLGLPYEQYFGPGTRLTVT.

This clonotype was picked up a small number of times. CDR3 residues: CASSVGLQGMAQPQHF. CDR3 DNA sequence: TGTGCCAGCAGCGTAGGCCTACAGGGGATGGCGCAGCCCCAGCATTTT. This chain joins TRBV7-2 and TRBJ1-5; 7 nucleotides align to TRBD1. J lost 7 bases, V lost 5 bases, and 14 bases had no gene match. Germline assignment: CDR1 SGHTA and CDR2 FQGNSA. The CDR3 spans 16 residues.

The chain joins TRBV5-6 to TRBJ2-7; D uncertain. The ends were cut back, 1 base at V and 3 bases at J, with 5 bases in the middle. The CDR3 is 12 residues long. Germline V gene lookup returns CDR1 SGHDT and CDR2 YYEEEE. The CDR3 loop reads CASSLRHYEQYF. The CDR3, as DNA: TGTGCCAGCAGCTTGCGGCACTACGAGCAGTACTTC.

The chain links TRBV5-6 to TRBJ1-2; D possibly corresponds to TRBD1 (6 bases). Germline V lookup: CDR1 SGHDT, CDR2 YYEEEE. The CDR3 consists of 15 residues. The V end lost 2 bases, the J end lost 4 bases, and 15 bases lay between the germline ends. The chain's CDR3 is CASSFWTADVYGYTF. CDR3 in DNA: TGTGCCAGCAGCTTCTGGACAGCGGACGTCTATGGCTACACCTTC.

The J gene is TRBJ1-5, the V gene TRBV2, with D unclear. Trimming took 4 bases from V and 9 from J, leaving 10 bases between them. This CDR3 is built from 12 residues. The germline gives CDR1 SNHLY, CDR2 FYNNEI. As DNA, the CDR3 is TGTGCCAGCAGTGCGGGCGCTGGGCCCCAGCATTTT. Protein product: CASSAGAGPQHF.

The chain is built from TRBV10-1 and TRBJ2-4; D not resolved. The ends were cut back, 7 bases at V and 5 bases at J, with 12 bases in the middle. CDR3 length equals 13 residues. Germline CDR1 WNHNN, CDR2 SYGVQD (reference sequence). Written as DNA, the CDR3 is TGCGCCAGCACCCCTTCAGGAGAAAACATTCAGTACTTC. It is translated as CASTPSGENIQYF.

The chain carries TRBV4-2 and TRBJ2-5, with 7 bases lining up with TRBD2. The J segment lost 4 bases and the V segment lost 0 bases, leaving 11 bases of the junction unmatched. The germline V gene has CDR1 LGHNA and CDR2 YNFKEQ. The CDR3 loop spans 17 amino acids. The CDR3 DNA is TGTGCCAGCAGCCAAGATTCTGGGGGAGCGGGGTCAGAGACCCAGTACTTC. Its protein product is CASSQDSGGAGSETQYF.

The chain is built from TRBV15 and TRBJ1-4, with 8 bases that match TRBD1. From germline, CDR1 is LNHNV and CDR2 YYDKDF (reference sequence). The ends lost 2 bases at V and 7 bases at J; junction bases unmatched: 6. The CDR3 consists of 15 residues. CDR3 nucleotide sequence: TGTGCCACCAGCAGAAAGAGGACAGGGAGTGAAAAACTGTTTTTT. Translating gives CATSRKRTGSEKLFF.

This clonotype occurred a few times. This sequence joins TRBV7-8 and TRBJ2-1; TRBD1 agrees at 10 bases. The germline V gene encodes CDR1 SGHVS and CDR2 FQNEAQ. Losses at the gene ends were 4 bases for V and 8 bases for J; bases not matched to a gene: 8. The CDR3 covers 15 residues. For the CDR3, the DNA is TGTGCCAGCAGCTCCCGACAGGGGGCTAGGGATGAGCAGTTCTTC. This codes for CASSSRQGARDEQFF. The full variable domain, in which reference TRBV7-8 and TRBJ2-1 provide the parts outside the CDR3, is GAGVSQSPRYKVAKRGQDVALRCDPISGHVSLFWYQQALGQGPEFLTYFQNEAQLDKSGLPSDRFFAERPEGSVSTLKIQRTQQEDSAVYLCASSSRQGARDEQFFGPGTRLTVL.

The chain joins TRBV4-1 to TRBJ2-1; 9 bases agree with TRBD1. The CDR3 runs 15 residues. The V and J ends lost 5 bases and 7 bases, in that order; junction bases with no gene match: 9. CDR1 MGHRA and CDR2 YSYEKL come from the germline V gene. CDR3 in amino acids: CASSVRQGGRNEQFF. The CDR3 DNA follows: TGCGCCAGCAGCGTACGACAGGGGGGTCGGAATGAGCAGTTCTTC.

J is TRBJ1-2 and V is TRBV20-1; D unresolved. Trimming removed 3 bases at V and 4 bases at J, with 15 bases between. CDR3 length equals 14 residues. CDR1 and CDR2 from the germline V gene are DFQATT and SNEGSKA (reference sequence). CDR3: CSASPNDGAYGYTF. The CDR3 nucleotides read TGCAGTGCTAGTCCTAACGACGGTGCCTATGGCTACACCTTC.

CDR3 coding DNA: TGTGCCAGCAGGGGCGGATTCACTGAAGCTTTCTTT. Protein sequence: CASRGGFTEAFF. This chain joins TRBV27 and TRBJ1-1, with D hard to call. With 6 bases removed from V and 4 bases from J, the gap between germline ends came to 9 bases. CDR1 and CDR2 from the germline V gene are MNHEY and SMNVEV (reference sequence). This CDR3 region has 12 residues.

This chain links TRBV9 with TRBJ2-7; 7 bases match TRBD1. V gave up 3 bases and J gave up 0 bases; unmatched junction bases: 6. This CDR3 comprises 15 residues. CDR1 and CDR2 from the germline V gene are SGDLS and YYNGEE. CDR3 in amino acids: CASSARDSDSYEQYF. DNA for the CDR3: TGTGCCAGCAGCGCCAGGGACAGCGACTCCTACGAGCAGTACTTC.

This clonotype was seen a few times. The V and J genes are TRBV12-3 or TRBV12-4 and TRBJ2-7; TRBD1 or TRBD2 may be the D gene (5 bases each). The CDR3 covers 18 residues. V lost 7 bases to trimming and J lost 1 base, with 26 bases between them. The CDR3 reads CASTFLPGRLVGSYEQYF. DNA of the CDR3: TGTGCCAGCACCTTCCTTCCGGGGCGGCTAGTGGGTTCCTACGAGCAGTACTTC.